Presented here are 26 T cell receptor beta chains from one specimen sequenced in a study of blood T cells in healthy people across ages. With a J-beta primer mix and a sample-barcoded 5' primer, a second PCR ran roughly 7 to 11 cycles. TCRdb used MiXCR to reprocess the 5' RACE reads, holding one entry per CDR3 protein. This table holds just under 750,000 distinct CDR3 sequences, roughly 20% found once. The specimen sequenced was blood. The receptors stem from a man between 65 and 79 years old in good health.

For this clonotype: This may come from a read error, since a much larger clone is one base off. The chain joins TRBV3-1 to TRBJ1-1; D is ambiguous. V was clipped by 1 base and J by 3 bases, with 3 bases between them. Germline CDR1 reads LGHDT; CDR2 reads YNNKEL (reference sequence). The CDR3 is made up of 12 amino acids. The CDR3 coding sequence is TGTGCCAGCAGCCAAGCGTACACTGAAGCTTTCTTT. This encodes CASSQAYTEAFF.

The rearrangement uses TRBV4-3 and TRBJ2-3, with a possible D match to TRBD2 (6 bases). V was clipped by 3 bases and J by 1 base, with 17 bases between them. The CDR3 consists of 17 residues. CDR1 is LGHNA, CDR2 YSLEER, per germline. The DNA of the CDR3 is TGCGCCAGCAGCCAGGGAACTAGCTCCATCGGCACAGATACGCAGTATTTT. It specifies CASSQGTSSIGTDTQYF.

This clonotype has more than one count but fewer than ten. The rearrangement joins TRBV29-1 to TRBJ1-4; no definite D call. CDR1 and CDR2 (germline): SQVTM, ANQGSEA. There are 14 residues in the CDR3. The V and J ends lost 4 bases and 0 bases respectively, with 9 bases between them. The CDR3 DNA sequence: TGCAGCGTTGGAGACGTTGCAACTAATGAAAAACTGTTTTTT. It is translated as CSVGDVATNEKLFF. Combining the CDR3 with reference TRBV29-1 and TRBJ1-4 gives the whole variable domain SAVISQKPSRDICQRGTSLTIQCQVDSQVTMMFWYRQQPGQSLTLIATANQGSEATYESGFVIDKFPISRPNLTFSTLTVSNMSPEDSSIYLCSVGDVATNEKLFFGSGTQLSVL.

This chain links TRBV5-1 with TRBJ2-6, with D perhaps matching TRBD1 or TRBD2 (6 bases each). Germline V gene lookup returns CDR1 SGHRS and CDR2 YFSETQ. CDR3 size: 17 residues. The V and J ends lost 6 bases and 4 bases respectively, with 20 bases between them. The chain's CDR3 is CASTRGDGNSGANVLTF. CDR3 nucleotide sequence: TGCGCCAGCACGAGGGGGGACGGTAACTCCGGGGCCAACGTCCTGACTTTC. Based on the CDR3 plus reference TRBV5-1 and TRBJ2-6, the full variable domain is KAGVTQTPRYLIKTRGQQVTLSCSPISGHRSVSWYQQTPGQGLQFLFEYFSETQRNKGNFPGRFSGRQFSNSRSEMNVSTLELGDSALYLCASTRGDGNSGANVLTFGAGSRLTVL.

The chain joins TRBV20-1 to TRBJ2-1; 7 nucleotides align to TRBD2. CDR3 size: 17 residues. V lost 2 bases, J lost 0 bases, and 10 bases stayed unmatched. Germline CDR1 DFQATT, CDR2 SNEGSKA (reference sequence). The CDR3 protein is CSARSLSGMSSYNEQFF. CDR3 DNA: TGCAGTGCTAGATCGCTAAGCGGGATGAGCTCCTACAATGAGCAGTTCTTC.

This sequence joins TRBV5-5 and TRBJ1-2; D call uncertain. Germline CDR1 and CDR2: SGHKS and YYEKEE (reference sequence). Trimming took 1 base from V and 4 from J, leaving 11 bases between them. The length of the CDR3 is 14 residues. For the CDR3, the DNA is TGTGCCAGCAGCTTGCAGGAGACACGCTATGGCTACACCTTC. This encodes CASSLQETRYGYTF.

This chain connects TRBV7-6 to TRBJ2-7, with 8 bases identical to TRBD1. Matching the DNA end better, TRBJ2-1 makes the J call doubtful. This CDR3 has 15 amino acids. Germline loops: CDR1 SGHVS, CDR2 FNYEAQ. CDR3 DNA sequence: TGTGCCAGCAGCTTTGGACAGGGTCAGCTCAATGAGCAGTTCTTC. As protein: CASSFGQGQLNEQFF.

The sample holds many counts of this clonotype. V usage is TRBV28 and J usage is TRBJ1-4; D perhaps matches TRBD1 (6 bases). The germline V gene encodes CDR1 MDHEN and CDR2 SYDVKM. This CDR3 has 15 residues. V dropped 3 bases and J dropped 5 bases, with 13 bases sitting between them. Here the CDR3 reads CASSLATGSNEKLFF. The CDR3 coding sequence is TGTGCCAGCAGTTTGGCCACAGGGTCCAATGAAAAACTGTTTTTT.

V usage is TRBV12-3 or TRBV12-4 and J usage is TRBJ2-3, with 9 bases lining up with TRBD2. The CDR3 is 18 amino acids. Losses at the gene ends were 5 bases for V and 1 base for J; bases not matched to a gene: 13. The CDR3 spells CASSPTLGAGGGTDTQYF. DNA of the CDR3: TGTGCCAGCAGTCCGACCCTTGGAGCGGGAGGTGGCACAGATACGCAGTATTTT.

The J gene is TRBJ1-6, the V gene TRBV6-5; TRBD1 might be the D (5 bases). The CDR3 runs to 17 residues. Germline V gene lookup returns CDR1 MNHEY and CDR2 SVGAGI. V was shortened by 4 bases and J by 7 bases, with 20 bases between the two germline ends. The CDR3 nucleotides are TGTGCCAGCAGTTCCCTAGGCGGGGGTCGGGGGAATTCACCCCTCCACTTT. The encoded protein is CASSSLGGGRGNSPLHF.

This clonotype was seen repeatedly, ten times or more. The J gene is TRBJ2-3, the V gene TRBV5-1, with D possibly matching TRBD1 (5 bases). The CDR3 loop spans 15 amino acids. V was shortened by 4 bases and J by 0 bases, with 12 bases between the two germline ends. Per germline, CDR1 SGHRS and CDR2 YFSETQ. The CDR3, as DNA: TGCGCCAGCAGCACGGACAAGGCTAGCACAGATACGCAGTATTTT. As protein: CASSTDKASTDTQYF.

The rearrangement links TRBV18 to TRBJ2-3; D is possibly TRBD2 (6 bases). V gave up 7 bases and J gave up 6 bases, with 11 bases separating them. CDR1 is KGHSH and CDR2 is LQKENI in the germline V gene. The CDR3 is 12 residues long. The CDR3 is CASFGGSDTQYF. The CDR3 DNA reads as TGTGCCAGCTTTGGAGGGTCCGATACGCAGTATTTT. Full variable domain (remainder filled in from reference TRBV18 and TRBJ2-3): NAGVMQNPRHLVRRRGQEARLRCSPMKGHSHVYWYRQLPEEGLKFMVYLQKENIIDESGMPKERFSAEFPKEGPSILRIQQVVRGDSAAYFCASFGGSDTQYFGPGTRLTVL.

The rearrangement links TRBV7-2 to TRBJ2-5, with D tentatively TRBD2 (7 bases). The J call may be wrong; the DNA end is better matched by TRBJ2-1. The CDR3 is 14 residues long. The germline CDR1 and CDR2 sequences are SGHTA and FQGNSA. The CDR3 DNA follows: TGTGCCAGCAGTAGGGGGGGGCGGGAAAATGAGCAGTTCTTC. Translating gives CASSRGGRENEQFF.

The chain carries TRBV7-2 and TRBJ2-1, with 10 bases aligning to TRBD2. Germline trimming cut 7 bases from V and 7 bases from J; bases unmatched to any gene: 10. This CDR3 has 15 residues. The germline gives CDR1 SGHTA, CDR2 FQGNSA. The CDR3 protein is CASTLPTSGTNEQFF. In DNA, the CDR3 is TGTGCCAGCACCCTCCCTACTAGCGGGACTAATGAGCAGTTCTTC.

This clonotype was detected a few times. The gene calls are TRBV29-1 and TRBJ1-1; 7 nucleotides align to TRBD1. CDR1 is SQVTM and CDR2 is ANQGSEA in the germline V gene. The CDR3 is 11 amino acids. V lost 5 bases to trimming and J lost 4 bases; unmatched junction nucleotides: 1. For the CDR3, the DNA is TGCAGCGTTCACAGGGGCACTGAAGCTTTCTTT. Encoded protein: CSVHRGTEAFF.

The rearrangement links TRBV4-3 to TRBJ1-4; 10 bases map to TRBD1. CDR3 size: 15 residues. Germline CDR1 and CDR2: LGHNA and YSLEER. V shed 3 bases and J 6 bases; nucleotides not matched to a gene: 4. CDR3 coding DNA: TGCGCCAGCAGCCATTCCGGGACAGGGGATGAAAAACTGTTTTTT. It translates to CASSHSGTGDEKLFF.

V is TRBV11-2 and J is TRBJ2-3, with D hard to call. V was shortened by 3 bases and J by 13 bases, with 17 bases between the two germline ends. The CDR3 is made up of 13 amino acids. The germline V gene encodes CDR1 SGHAT and CDR2 FQNNGV. The CDR3 is CASSFNRARQKYF. DNA of the CDR3: TGTGCCAGCAGCTTCAACCGGGCCCGTCAGAAGTATTTT.

This clonotype was detected only once. The chain couples TRBV10-1 to TRBJ2-2; D is uncertain. Trimming stripped 2 bases from V and 7 bases from J, with 8 bases between. This CDR3 is built from 13 residues. Germline V gene sequence: CDR1 WNHNN, CDR2 SYGVQD (reference sequence). CDR3 loop: CASSEHIIGELFF. CDR3 nucleotide sequence: TGCGCCAGCAGTGAGCATATCATCGGGGAGCTGTTTTTT.

This clonotype was picked up a small number of times. This chain uses TRBV20-1 with TRBJ2-3, with D maybe TRBD2 (6 bases). This CDR3 comprises 13 residues. V was trimmed by 7 bases and J by 8 bases, leaving 19 bases between them. The germline V gene has CDR1 DFQATT and CDR2 SNEGSKA (reference sequence). Here the CDR3 DNA reads TGCAGTGTGAACCGGAGGGCCCAGGGTACGCAGTATTTT. Its protein is CSVNRRAQGTQYF.

This clonotype appeared many times. The rearrangement joins TRBV20-1 to TRBJ1-2, with TRBD1 matching over 7 bases. From germline, CDR1 is DFQATT and CDR2 SNEGSKA (reference sequence). V was clipped by 3 bases and J by 7 bases; unmatched bases: 17. CDR3 length equals 16 residues. The CDR3 spells CSARAGINRGLGGYTF. The CDR3 DNA reads TGCAGTGCTAGGGCTGGAATAAACAGGGGCCTTGGTGGCTACACCTTC.

There are a few counts of this clonotype. This chain uses TRBV6-5 with TRBJ2-5, with D maybe TRBD2 (6 bases). The CDR3 covers 16 residues. Trimming stripped 0 bases from V and 5 bases from J, with 16 bases between. The V gene's germline CDR1 is MNHEY and CDR2 SVGAGI. The CDR3 nucleotides read TGTGCCAGCAGTTACTCGATGGTGTGGGGGGAGGAGACCCAGTACTTC. This gives the protein CASSYSMVWGEETQYF.

Ten or more counts support this clonotype. This chain uses TRBV6-6 with TRBJ1-2, with D possibly matching TRBD1 (5 bases). The ends were cut back, 6 bases at V and 2 bases at J, with 10 bases in the middle. The CDR3 covers 13 residues. The V gene's germline CDR1 is MNHNY and CDR2 SVGAGI (reference sequence). In DNA form, the CDR3 reads TGTGCCAGCAGCCCCGGGACGAACTATGGCTACACCTTC. This translates into CASSPGTNYGYTF.

The chain joins TRBV20-1 to TRBJ2-1, with a weak D call TRBD2 (6 bases). The CDR3 spans 16 residues. Per the germline V gene, CDR1 is DFQATT and CDR2 is SNEGSKA (reference sequence). Trimming pared 0 bases from V and 7 bases from J, leaving 19 bases between. DNA for the CDR3: TGCAGTGCTAGAGATCCTAACCGGGAGAAGTGGAATGAGCAGTTCTTC. It encodes CSARDPNREKWNEQFF.

This clonotype was seen a few times. V and J are TRBV11-2 and TRBJ2-6, with D possibly TRBD1 on 6 matching bases. There are 18 residues in the CDR3. With 3 bases removed from V and 0 bases from J, the gap between germline ends came to 15 bases. Germline CDR1 is SGHAT and CDR2 is FQNNGV. The CDR3 coding sequence is TGTGCCAGCAGCTTTAATGGACAGTTAAGCTCTGGGGCCAACGTCCTGACTTTC. Amino acid sequence: CASSFNGQLSSGANVLTF. The whole variable domain, filled in from reference TRBV11-2 and TRBJ2-6, reads EAGVAQSPRYKIIEKRQSVAFWCNPISGHATLYWYQQILGQGPKLLIQFQNNGVVDDSQLPKDRFSAERLKGVDSTLKIQPAKLEDSAVYLCASSFNGQLSSGANVLTFGAGSRLTVL.

The V gene is TRBV28, the J gene TRBJ2-3; 7 bases match TRBD2. With V trimmed by 5 bases and J by 2 bases, 7 bases remained unmatched. This CDR3 is built from 15 residues. CDR1 MDHEN and CDR2 SYDVKM come from the germline V gene. CDR3 loop: CASSPASGPTDTQYF. The CDR3, as DNA: TGTGCCAGCAGTCCTGCTAGCGGCCCCACAGATACGCAGTATTTT. Based on the CDR3 plus reference TRBV28 and TRBJ2-3, the full variable domain is DVKVTQSSRYLVKRTGEKVFLECVQDMDHENMFWYRQDPGLGLRLIYFSYDVKMKEKGDIPEGYSVSREKKERFSLILESASTNQTSMYLCASSPASGPTDTQYFGPGTRLTVL.

There are a few counts of this clonotype. The CDR3 region is CASSTHRNPEAFF. As DNA, the CDR3 is TGTGCCAGTAGTACCCATAGAAATCCTGAAGCTTTCTTT. The J gene is TRBJ1-1, the V gene TRBV19; D call uncertain. Germline CDR1 and CDR2: LNHDA and SQIVND (reference sequence). V was cut by 4 bases and J by 6 bases, with 12 bases left in between. The CDR3 has 13 amino acids.